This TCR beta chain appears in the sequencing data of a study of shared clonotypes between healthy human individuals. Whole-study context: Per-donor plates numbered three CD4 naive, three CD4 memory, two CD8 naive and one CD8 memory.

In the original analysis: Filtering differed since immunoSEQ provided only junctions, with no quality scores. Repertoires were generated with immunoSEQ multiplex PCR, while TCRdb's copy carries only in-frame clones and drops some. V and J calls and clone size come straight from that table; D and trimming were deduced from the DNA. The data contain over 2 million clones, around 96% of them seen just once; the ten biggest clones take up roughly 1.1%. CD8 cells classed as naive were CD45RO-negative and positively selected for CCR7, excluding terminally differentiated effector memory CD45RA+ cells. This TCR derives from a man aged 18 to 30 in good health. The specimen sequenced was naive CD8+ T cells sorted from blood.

This chain's CDR3 is CSVAGGDREDTDTQYF. The CDR3 nucleotides are TGCAGCGTTGCAGGGGGGGACAGGGAGGACACAGATACGCAGTATTTT. The rearrangement joins TRBV29-1 to TRBJ2-3; 9 nucleotides agree with TRBD1. Looked up from germline, CDR1 is SQVTM and CDR2 is ANQGSEA. CDR3 length: 16 residues. V shed 4 bases and J 2 bases; nucleotides not matched to a gene: 10.